What follows are 6 T cell receptor beta chains derived from one specimen sequenced in a study of vaccination effects on CD4 cells after COVID-19. Before sequencing, viral peptide pools were used by the ViraFEST assay to expand antigen-specific CD4+ T cells. Isolation of CD4+ T cells took place after 10 to 11 days of culture. Vaccinated recipients, who were negative for nucleocapsid antibodies, had no history of SARS-CoV-2 infection. These receptors have no known antigen. Sequenced by immunoSEQ multiplex PCR; TCRdb stores in-frame clones only, minus some. The sample consists of around 66,000 clones, 70% to 85% of them appearing once. Sequenced material: CD4+ T cells from PBMCs cultured with HCoV-OC43 spike peptides, taken before COVID-19 vaccination. Subset specified: HCoV-OC43 spike overlapping peptide pool stimulation. The receptors derive from a human donor who received a COVID-19 vaccine.

The V call is TRBV7-3, the J call TRBJ2-1; possibly TRBD2 for D (6 bases). Germline V gene sequence: CDR1 SGHTA, CDR2 FQGTGA. V was clipped by 1 base and J by 6 bases, with 7 bases between them. This CDR3 region has 13 residues. The CDR3 spells CASSLIAANEQFF. CDR3 DNA sequence: TGTGCCAGCAGCTTAATAGCGGCCAATGAGCAGTTCTTC.

This chain joins TRBV2 and TRBJ1-1, with D perhaps TRBD1 (6 bases). V gave up 4 bases and J gave up 3 bases, with 15 bases separating them. The CDR3 spans 15 residues. Germline V gives CDR1 SNHLY, CDR2 FYNNEI. The CDR3 nucleotides are TGTGCCAGCAGTGTTTATGAGGGGGGGGACACTGAAGCTTTCTTT. Translated, it gives CASSVYEGGDTEAFF.

Here the CDR3 reads CASSEPTNEKLFF. The CDR3 DNA reads TGTGCCAGCAGTGAGCCAACTAATGAAAAACTGTTTTTT. The chain couples TRBV6-1 to TRBJ1-4; D remains ambiguous. V was cut by 3 bases and J by 0 bases, with 2 bases left in between. Germline V gives CDR1 MNHNS, CDR2 SASEGT. The CDR3 spans 13 residues.

This rearrangement joins TRBV5-8 to TRBJ1-4; a weak D match, TRBD1 (6 bases). Trimming cost V 6 bases and J 4 bases, with 13 bases left between them. Germline V gene sequence: CDR1 SGHTS, CDR2 YDEGEE. The CDR3 is made up of 14 amino acids. The CDR3: CASTDGTYNEKLFF. The CDR3, as DNA: TGTGCCAGCACCGACGGGACATATAATGAAAAACTGTTTTTT.

This clone has more than one count but fewer than ten. V gene TRBV9 combines with J gene TRBJ1-2, with 8 bases aligning to TRBD1. This CDR3 contains 13 residues. The ends lost 5 bases at V and 2 bases at J; junction bases unmatched: 2. Germline lookup yields CDR1 SGDLS and CDR2 YYNGEE. In nucleotides, the CDR3 is TGTGCCAGCAGTCGACAGGGGAACTATGGCTACACCTTC. This sequence encodes CASSRQGNYGYTF.

Turning to this clone: In the same sample, other DNA sequences code for this CDR3. The genes are TRBV19 and TRBJ1-1, with TRBD1 matching 7 bases. This CDR3 is built from 12 residues. Trimming cost V 7 bases and J 5 bases; bases outside gene matches: 4. Germline V gives CDR1 LNHDA, CDR2 SQIVND (reference sequence). CDR3 in amino acids: CASIRGETEAFF. CDR3 DNA sequence: TGTGCCAGTATCAGGGGGGAGACTGAAGCTTTCTTT. Supplemented by reference TRBV19 and TRBJ1-1, the full variable domain reads DGGITQSPKYLFRKEGQNVTLSCEQNLNHDAMYWYRQDPGQGLRLIYYSQIVNDFQKGDIAEGYSVSREKKESFPLTVTSAQKNPTAFYLCASIRGETEAFFGQGTRLTVV.